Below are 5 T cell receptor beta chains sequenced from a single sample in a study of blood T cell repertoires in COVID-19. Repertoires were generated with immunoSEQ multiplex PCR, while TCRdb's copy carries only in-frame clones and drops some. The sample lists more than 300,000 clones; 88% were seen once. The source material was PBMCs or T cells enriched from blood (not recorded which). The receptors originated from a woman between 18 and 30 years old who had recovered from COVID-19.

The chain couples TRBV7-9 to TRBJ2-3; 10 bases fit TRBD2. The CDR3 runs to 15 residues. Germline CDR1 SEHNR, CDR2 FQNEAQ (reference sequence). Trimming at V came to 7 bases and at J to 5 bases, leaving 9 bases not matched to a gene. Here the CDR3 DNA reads TGTGCCAGCACCCCCAGCGGGGGGGTAGGAGATACGCAGTATTTT. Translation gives CASTPSGGVGDTQYF.

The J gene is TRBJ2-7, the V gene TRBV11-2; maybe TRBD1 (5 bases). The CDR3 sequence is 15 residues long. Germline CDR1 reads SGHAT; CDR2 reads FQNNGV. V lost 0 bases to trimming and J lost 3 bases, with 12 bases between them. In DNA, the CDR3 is TGTGCCAGCAGCTTAGATAGGGGCAGCAACTACGAGCAGTACTTC. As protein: CASSLDRGSNYEQYF.

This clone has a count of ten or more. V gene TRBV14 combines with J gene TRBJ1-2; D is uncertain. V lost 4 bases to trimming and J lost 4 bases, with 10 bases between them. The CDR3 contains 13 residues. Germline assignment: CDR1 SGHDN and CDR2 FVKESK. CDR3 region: CASSLGEGYGYTF. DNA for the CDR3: TGTGCCAGCAGCCTCGGCGAGGGCTATGGCTACACCTTC.

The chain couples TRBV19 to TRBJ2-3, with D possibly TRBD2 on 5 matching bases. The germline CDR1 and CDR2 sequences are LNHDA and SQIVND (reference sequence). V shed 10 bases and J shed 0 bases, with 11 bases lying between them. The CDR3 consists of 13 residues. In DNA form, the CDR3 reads TGTGCCACATTACGGGGAAGCACAGATACGCAGTATTTT. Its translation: CATLRGSTDTQYF.

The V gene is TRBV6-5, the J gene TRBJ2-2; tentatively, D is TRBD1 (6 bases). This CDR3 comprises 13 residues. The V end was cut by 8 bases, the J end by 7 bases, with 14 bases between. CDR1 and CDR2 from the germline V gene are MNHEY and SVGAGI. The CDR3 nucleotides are TGTGCCAGCGCAGGGGAAGGGGTCGGGGAGCTGTTTTTT. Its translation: CASAGEGVGELFF.